This T cell receptor beta chain was found in a study of blood T cell repertoires in COVID-19. Study context: Sites in the United States, Italy and Spain provided acute and convalescent COVID-19 samples. T cells, B-cell-depleted T cells, or PBMCs provided the cDNA or gDNA that served as material.

In the original analysis: The assay estimated nucleated cells by amplifying reference gene primers. TCRdb's table, derived via immunoSEQ multiplex PCR, lists solely in-frame clones and lacks some. Clone size and the V and J calls come from that table; the DNA yielded D and trimming. The data hold 23,000 or so clones, with 75% to 90% observed a single time. This clone is large within its sample. The CDR3 is 15 residues long. In germline, CDR1 is SEHNR, CDR2 FQNEAQ (reference sequence). V was clipped by 5 bases and J by 6 bases; unmatched bases: 6. Source material: peripheral blood. This clonotype was obtained from a woman older than 75 with acute or convalescent COVID-19. This sequence joins TRBV7-9 and TRBJ1-4; TRBD1 matches at 10 bases. The CDR3 here is CASSASGTGDEKLFF. The CDR3 DNA reads TGTGCCAGCAGCGCCTCCGGGACAGGGGATGAAAAACTGTTTTTT.